This T cell receptor (beta chain) comes out of a study of CD8 T cells in Susac syndrome. With random hexamers, reverse transcription was performed on about 0.5 to 1 ug of RNA. TCRdb analysed the immunoSEQ multiplex PCR reads with MiXCR anew, one entry per CDR3 protein. There are 110,000 or so distinct CDR3 sequences in the sample; roughly 92% occur only once, and about 0.11% lies in the top ten. J lost 6 bases, V lost 6 bases, and 6 bases had no gene match. CDR3 length equals 13 residues. The receptor was isolated from a human donor in good health. The V call is TRBV12-3 or TRBV12-4, the J call TRBJ1-2; TRBD1 aligns across 8 bases. Source material: CD8+ T cells from PBMCs. The CDR3 sequence: CASSKDRVHGYTF. The CDR3 region has the DNA TGTGCCAGCAGCAAGGACAGGGTCCATGGCTACACCTTC.